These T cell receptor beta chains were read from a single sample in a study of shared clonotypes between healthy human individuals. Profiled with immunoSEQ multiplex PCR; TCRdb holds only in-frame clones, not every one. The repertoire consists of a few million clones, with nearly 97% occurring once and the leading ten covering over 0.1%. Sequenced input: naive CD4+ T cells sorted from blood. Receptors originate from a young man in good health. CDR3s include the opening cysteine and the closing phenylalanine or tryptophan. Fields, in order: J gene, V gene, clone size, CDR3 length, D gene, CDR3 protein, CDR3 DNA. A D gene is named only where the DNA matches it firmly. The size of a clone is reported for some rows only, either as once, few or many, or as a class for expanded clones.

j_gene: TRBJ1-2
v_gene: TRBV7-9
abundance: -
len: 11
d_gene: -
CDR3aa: CASGGVNGYTF
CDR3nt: TGTGCCAGTGGTGGGGTAAATGGCTACACCTTC

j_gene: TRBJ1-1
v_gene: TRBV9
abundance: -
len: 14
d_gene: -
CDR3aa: CASSLRPGGTEAFF
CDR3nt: TGTGCCAGCAGCCTCCGACCGGGGGGCACTGAAGCTTTCTTT

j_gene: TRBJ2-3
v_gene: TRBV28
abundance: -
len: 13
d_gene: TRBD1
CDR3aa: CASISGGLDTQYF
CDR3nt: TGTGCCAGCATTTCAGGGGGCCTGGATACGCAGTATTTT

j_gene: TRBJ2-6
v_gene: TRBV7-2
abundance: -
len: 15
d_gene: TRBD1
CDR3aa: CASRSQGGGANVLTF
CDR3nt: TGTGCCAGCAGGTCACAGGGGGGCGGGGCCAACGTCCTGACTTTC

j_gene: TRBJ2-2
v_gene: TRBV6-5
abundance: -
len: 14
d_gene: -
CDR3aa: CASSYSLGTGELFF
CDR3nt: TGTGCCAGCAGTTACTCATTGGGAACCGGGGAGCTGTTTTTT

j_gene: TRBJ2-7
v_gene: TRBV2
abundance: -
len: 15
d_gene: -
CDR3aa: CASSEASLETYEQYF
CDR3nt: TGTGCCAGCAGTGAAGCGAGTCTCGAGACCTACGAGCAGTACTTC

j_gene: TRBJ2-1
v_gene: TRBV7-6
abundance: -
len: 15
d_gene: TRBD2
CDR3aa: CASSPEREGLHEQFF
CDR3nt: TGTGCCAGCAGCCCCGAGCGGGAGGGCCTCCATGAGCAGTTCTTC

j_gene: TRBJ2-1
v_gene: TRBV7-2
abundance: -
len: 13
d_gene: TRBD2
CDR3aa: CASATLAANEQFF
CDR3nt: TGTGCCAGCGCCACACTAGCGGCGAATGAGCAGTTCTTC

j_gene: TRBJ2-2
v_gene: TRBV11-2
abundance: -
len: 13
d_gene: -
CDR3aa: CASSLHADGELFF
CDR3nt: TGTGCCAGCAGCCTTCATGCGGACGGGGAGCTGTTTTTT

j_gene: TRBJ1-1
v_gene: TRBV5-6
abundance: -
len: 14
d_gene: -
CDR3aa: CASSLVAGVTEAFF
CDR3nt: TGTGCCAGCAGCTTGGTTGCAGGGGTTACTGAAGCTTTCTTT

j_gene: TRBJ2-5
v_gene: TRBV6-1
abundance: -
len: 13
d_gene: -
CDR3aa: CATSNGEWETQYF
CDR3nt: TGTGCCACCTCCAACGGGGAATGGGAGACCCAGTACTTC

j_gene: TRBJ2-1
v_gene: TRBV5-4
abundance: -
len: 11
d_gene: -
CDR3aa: CASSLGQGSVF
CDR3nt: TGTGCCAGCAGCTTGGGGCAGGGTAGCGTCTTC

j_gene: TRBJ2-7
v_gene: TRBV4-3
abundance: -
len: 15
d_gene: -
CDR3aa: CASSQDQVKSYEQYF
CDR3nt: TGCGCCAGCAGCCAAGATCAAGTCAAGTCCTACGAGCAGTACTTC

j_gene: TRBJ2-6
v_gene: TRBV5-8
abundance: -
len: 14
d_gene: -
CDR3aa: CASSGIPGANVLTF
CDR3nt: TGTGCCAGCAGCGGGATCCCTGGGGCCAACGTCCTGACTTTC

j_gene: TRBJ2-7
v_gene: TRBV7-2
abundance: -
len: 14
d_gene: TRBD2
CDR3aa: CASSPSGALYEQYF
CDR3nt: TGTGCCAGCAGCCCCAGCGGGGCCCTCTACGAGCAGTACTTC

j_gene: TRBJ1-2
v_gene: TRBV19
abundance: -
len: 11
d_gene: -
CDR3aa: CASTRNYGYTF
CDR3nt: TGTGCCAGTACCAGGAACTATGGCTACACCTTC

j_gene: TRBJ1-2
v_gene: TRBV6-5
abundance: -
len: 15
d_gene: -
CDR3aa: CASSYYREANYGYTF
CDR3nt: TGTGCCAGCAGTTACTACAGGGAAGCTAACTATGGCTACACCTTC

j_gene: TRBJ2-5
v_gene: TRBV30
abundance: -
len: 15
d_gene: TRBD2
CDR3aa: CAWSFSGGPMETQYF
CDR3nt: TGTGCCTGGAGCTTTAGCGGGGGGCCGATGGAGACCCAGTACTTC

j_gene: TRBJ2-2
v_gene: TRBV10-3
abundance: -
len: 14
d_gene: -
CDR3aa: CAISETETAGELFF
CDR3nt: TGTGCCATCAGTGAGACAGAGACAGCCGGGGAGCTGTTTTTT

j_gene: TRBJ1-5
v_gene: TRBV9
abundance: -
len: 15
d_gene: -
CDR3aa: CASSVGQFSNQPQHF
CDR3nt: TGTGCCAGCAGCGTCGGACAGTTTAGCAATCAGCCCCAGCATTTT

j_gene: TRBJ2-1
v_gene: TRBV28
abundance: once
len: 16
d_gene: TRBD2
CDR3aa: CASSLTGGPRYNEQFF
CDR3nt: TGTGCCAGCAGTTTAACGGGAGGGCCCCGCTACAATGAGCAGTTCTTC

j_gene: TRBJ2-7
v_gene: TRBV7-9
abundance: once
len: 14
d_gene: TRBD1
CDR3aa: CASSPGTGGSEQYF
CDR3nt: TGTGCCAGCAGCCCAGGGACAGGGGGGAGCGAGCAGTACTTC

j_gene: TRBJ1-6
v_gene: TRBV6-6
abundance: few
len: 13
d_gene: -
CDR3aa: CAVRDGNNSPLHF
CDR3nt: TGTGCCGTAAGGGACGGCAATAATTCACCCCTCCACTTT

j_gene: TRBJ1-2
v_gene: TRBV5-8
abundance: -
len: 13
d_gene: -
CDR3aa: CASTNSGILGYTF
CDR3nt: TGTGCCAGCACGAACAGCGGGATCCTCGGCTACACCTTC

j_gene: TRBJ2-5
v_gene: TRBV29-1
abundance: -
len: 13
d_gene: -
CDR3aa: CSGSWGGGETQYF
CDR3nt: TGCAGCGGCTCATGGGGGGGCGGTGAGACCCAGTACTTC

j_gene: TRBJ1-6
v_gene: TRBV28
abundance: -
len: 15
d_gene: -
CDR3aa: CASSLQTATTTPLHF
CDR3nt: TGTGCCAGCAGTTTACAAACAGCCACCACAACACCCCTCCACTTT

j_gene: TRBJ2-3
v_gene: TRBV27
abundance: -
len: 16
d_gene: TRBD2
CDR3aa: CASSPILAGVEDTQYF
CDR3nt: TGTGCCAGCAGTCCGATTCTAGCGGGAGTTGAAGATACGCAGTATTTT

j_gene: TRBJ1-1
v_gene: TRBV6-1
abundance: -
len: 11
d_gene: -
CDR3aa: CASSESYRAFF
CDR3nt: TGTGCCAGCAGTGAAAGTTATCGAGCTTTCTTT

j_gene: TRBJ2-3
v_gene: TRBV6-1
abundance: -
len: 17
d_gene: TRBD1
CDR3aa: CASSVLHRGVVTDTQYF
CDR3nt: TGTGCCAGCAGTGTCCTCCACAGGGGTGTAGTCACAGATACGCAGTATTTT

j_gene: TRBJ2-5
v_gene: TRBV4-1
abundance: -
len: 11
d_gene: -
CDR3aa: CASSQMETQYF
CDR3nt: TGCGCCAGCAGCCAAATGGAGACCCAGTACTTC

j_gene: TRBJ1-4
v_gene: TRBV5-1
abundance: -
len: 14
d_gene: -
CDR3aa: CASSLGGSNEKLFF
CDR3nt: TGCGCCAGCAGCTTGGGGGGCTCGAATGAAAAACTGTTTTTT

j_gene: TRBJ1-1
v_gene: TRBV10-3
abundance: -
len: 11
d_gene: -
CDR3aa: CAISDFSEAFF
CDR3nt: TGTGCCATCAGTGATTTTTCTGAAGCTTTCTTT

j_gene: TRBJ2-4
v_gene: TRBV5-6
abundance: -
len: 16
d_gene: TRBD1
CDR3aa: CASSQGQGVAKNIQYF
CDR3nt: TGTGCCAGCAGCCAGGGACAGGGGGTAGCCAAAAACATTCAGTACTTC

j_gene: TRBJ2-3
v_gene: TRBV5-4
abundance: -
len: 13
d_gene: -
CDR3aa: CASSPPGSNTQYF
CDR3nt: TGTGCCAGCAGCCCCCCAGGGAGCAATACGCAGTATTTT

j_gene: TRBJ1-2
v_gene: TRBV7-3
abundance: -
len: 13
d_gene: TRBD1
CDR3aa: CASSLRQGYGYTF
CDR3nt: TGTGCCAGCAGCTTGAGACAGGGCTATGGCTACACCTTC

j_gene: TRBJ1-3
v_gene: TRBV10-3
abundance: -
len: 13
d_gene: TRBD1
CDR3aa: CATKDRGQDTIYF
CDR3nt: TGTGCCACGAAGGACAGGGGGCAGGACACCATATATTTT

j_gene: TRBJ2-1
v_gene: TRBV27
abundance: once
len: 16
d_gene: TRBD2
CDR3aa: CASSPQGLAANNEQFF
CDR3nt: TGTGCCAGCAGTCCCCAGGGACTAGCGGCTAACAATGAGCAGTTCTTC